The 22 T cell receptor beta chains below come from one sample, sequenced in a study of blood T cell repertoires in COVID-19. Method: immunoSEQ multiplex PCR; TCRdb's copy keeps in-frame clones and lacks some. The sample holds about 160,000 clones, 76% seen once. Sequencing was performed on peripheral blood. The receptors here all came from a woman of 80 years or more with acute or convalescent COVID-19.

Note on this clone: Other nucleotide sequences from this sample produce the same CDR3. The J gene is TRBJ1-5, the V gene TRBV5-4; TRBD1 matches at 9 bases. The junction had 4 bases not matched to a gene; V was cut back by 5 bases and J by 4 bases. Germline V gene lookup returns CDR1 SGHNT and CDR2 YYREEE (reference sequence). This CDR3 comprises 14 residues. CDR3 coding DNA: TGTGCCAGCAGTTTAGACAGGGGGAATCAGCCCCAGCATTTT. Translating gives CASSLDRGNQPQHF.

The gene calls are TRBV6-2 or TRBV6-3 and TRBJ1-1, with no clear D. Germline CDR1 MNHEY, CDR2 SVGEGT. The V end was cut by 0 bases, the J end by 8 bases, with 7 bases between. This CDR3 spans 12 amino acids. The chain's CDR3 is CASSYSGREAFF. As DNA, the CDR3 is TGTGCCAGCAGTTACTCTGGCAGGGAAGCTTTCTTT.

V and J are TRBV7-2 and TRBJ2-5; the match to TRBD2 covers 8 bases. The CDR3 length is 16 residues. Germline trimming cut 1 base from V and 5 bases from J; bases unmatched to any gene: 9. The germline V gene has CDR1 SGHTA and CDR2 FQGNSA. The CDR3 DNA sequence: TGTGCCAGCAGCTTAGGAGTCCAGCGGGAGTTTGAGACCCAGTACTTC. Translating it yields CASSLGVQREFETQYF.

The chain uses TRBV6-5 and TRBJ1-3; no clear D. V was clipped by 4 bases and J by 4 bases, with 11 bases between them. Looked up from germline, CDR1 is MNHEY and CDR2 is SVGAGI. CDR3 length: 14 residues. CDR3 nucleotide sequence: TGTGCCAGCAGTTTTCGGTCGGGGGGAAACACCATATATTTT. This sequence encodes CASSFRSGGNTIYF.

CDR3: CAWSVQETAYGYTF. CDR3 in DNA: TGTGCCTGGAGTGTACAGGAGACAGCCTATGGCTACACCTTC. The V gene is TRBV30, the J gene TRBJ1-2; tentative D call: TRBD1 (5 bases). Germline CDR1 and CDR2: GTSNPN and SVGIG (reference sequence). Trimming stripped 0 bases from V and 4 bases from J, with 12 bases between. The CDR3 is 14 residues long.

V gene TRBV7-8 combines with J gene TRBJ1-5, with 8 nucleotides matching TRBD1. The CDR3 is made up of 14 amino acids. Trimming at V came to 3 bases and at J to 4 bases, leaving 2 bases not matched to a gene. The germline CDR1 and CDR2 sequences are SGHVS and FQNEAQ. CDR3 sequence (DNA): TGTGCCAGCAGCTTCCAGGGGGCGAATCAGCCCCAGCATTTT. Its protein product is CASSFQGANQPQHF.

In DNA, the CDR3 is TGTGCCAGCAGCTCTTCAGAACACTCTGGAAACACCATATATTTT. The encoded protein is CASSSSEHSGNTIYF. V gene TRBV7-4 combines with J gene TRBJ1-3; D not resolved. V lost 4 bases, J lost 0 bases, and 10 bases lay in between. Germline CDR1 reads SGHVT; CDR2 reads SQSDAQ. There are 15 residues in the CDR3.

The chain uses TRBV28 and TRBJ1-5; D ambiguous. V lost 6 bases to trimming and J lost 1 base, with 22 bases between them. CDR3 length: 18 residues. In germline, CDR1 is MDHEN, CDR2 SYDVKM. This CDR3 reads CASRTPGVAWVSNQPQHF. The CDR3 DNA follows: TGTGCCAGCAGAACCCCCGGGGTGGCCTGGGTGAGCAATCAGCCCCAGCATTTT.

This clone has a count of ten or more. The chain employs TRBV3-1 (or the pseudogene TRBV3-2) and TRBJ2-5; 7 positions match TRBD1. The CDR3 totals 15 residues. V was clipped by 3 bases and J by 4 bases; unmatched bases: 8. CDR1 and CDR2 (germline): LGHDT, YNNKEL (reference sequence). CDR3 sequence reads: CASSHKDRTGETQYF. The CDR3 coding sequence is TGTGCCAGCAGCCATAAGGACAGGACGGGAGAGACCCAGTACTTC.

This chain connects TRBV9 to TRBJ2-3; 9 nucleotides match TRBD2. Per germline, CDR1 SGDLS and CDR2 YYNGEE. The CDR3 sequence is 15 residues long. Losses at the gene ends were 2 bases for V and 4 bases for J; bases not matched to a gene: 5. CDR3 loop: CASSVGGGAADTQYF. Here the CDR3 DNA reads TGTGCCAGCAGCGTGGGCGGGGGGGCAGCAGATACGCAGTATTTT.

The chain has TRBV4-3 and TRBJ2-1, with D maybe TRBD2 (5 bases). Trimming stripped 2 bases from V and 7 bases from J, with 9 bases between. This CDR3 comprises 13 residues. Germline V lookup: CDR1 LGHNA, CDR2 YSLEER. CDR3 in amino acids: CASSQSSGNEQFF. In nucleotides, the CDR3 is TGCGCCAGCAGCCAATCGTCGGGGAATGAGCAGTTCTTC.

The chain has TRBV5-4 and TRBJ2-7, with TRBD1 matching 12 bases. This CDR3 comprises 19 residues. Per germline, CDR1 SGHNT and CDR2 YYREEE (reference sequence). J gave up 4 bases and V 4 bases, and 18 bases lay outside the gene matches. This CDR3 is CASSPQRGTGGGKGYEQYF. CDR3 coding DNA: TGTGCCAGCAGCCCTCAGAGGGGGACAGGGGGCGGTAAGGGGTACGAGCAGTACTTC.

The CDR3 is CASSDSDFKETQYF. The DNA of the CDR3 is TGTGCCAGCAGCGACAGCGATTTTAAAGAGACCCAGTACTTC. This chain connects TRBV7-2 to TRBJ2-5, with D possibly matching TRBD1 (5 bases). From germline, CDR1 is SGHTA and CDR2 FQGNSA. V was shortened by 5 bases and J by 3 bases, with 13 bases between the two germline ends. This CDR3 has 14 amino acids.

This clone was recorded only once. The chain combines TRBV28 with TRBJ1-1; no clear D gene. Germline CDR1 MDHEN, CDR2 SYDVKM. This CDR3 contains 14 residues. V lost 5 bases and J 5 bases, leaving 15 bases between the germline ends. In nucleotides, the CDR3 is TGTGCCAGCAGTAACAGCGGGGTCTGGACTGAAGCTTTCTTT. Translating it yields CASSNSGVWTEAFF.

The chain combines TRBV4-3 with TRBJ1-1; no clear D gene. There are 13 residues in the CDR3. Trimming stripped 0 bases from V and 3 bases from J, with 5 bases between. Per germline, CDR1 LGHNA and CDR2 YSLEER. The CDR3 DNA reads as TGCGCCAGCAGCCAAGACAGATACACTGAAGCTTTCTTT. This encodes CASSQDRYTEAFF.

This clone was seen a single time. The chain carries TRBV9 and TRBJ1-4; TRBD1 matches at 12 bases. J lost 5 bases, V lost 7 bases, and 6 bases had no gene match. There are 15 residues in the CDR3. The germline V gene encodes CDR1 SGDLS and CDR2 YYNGEE. The CDR3 nucleotides are TGTGCCAGCGGGACAGGGGGCAGCCTAAATGAAAAACTGTTTTTT. This sequence encodes CASGTGGSLNEKLFF.

The rearrangement joins TRBV5-1 to TRBJ2-5; 8 bases are a match to TRBD1. The V gene end was trimmed by 0 bases and the J gene end by 5 bases; junction bases not matched to a gene: 3. CDR1 is SGHRS, CDR2 YFSETQ, per germline. The CDR3 runs 14 residues. The CDR3, as DNA: TGCGCCAGCAGCTTGGGACAGGGGCGGGAGACCCAGTACTTC. This codes for CASSLGQGRETQYF.

V is TRBV5-6 and J is TRBJ2-5; D call uncertain. Between the trimmed V and J ends, which lost 1 base and 1 base, there was a span of 11 bases. In germline, CDR1 is SGHDT, CDR2 YYEEEE. This CDR3 region has 15 residues. The CDR3 loop is CASSLFPGFQETQYF. DNA of the CDR3: TGTGCCAGCAGCTTGTTTCCCGGGTTCCAAGAGACCCAGTACTTC.

This clone was observed once. This rearrangement joins TRBV12-3 or TRBV12-4 to TRBJ1-1; D remains ambiguous. Trimming left V 2 bases short and J 1 base short, with 5 bases between. The CDR3 runs to 13 residues. This chain's CDR3 is CASSLRQNTEAFF. The DNA for the CDR3 is TGTGCCAGCAGTTTAAGACAGAACACTGAAGCTTTCTTT.

This chain links TRBV25-1 with TRBJ2-1; TRBD2 matches at 11 bases. Per the germline V gene, CDR1 is MGHDK and CDR2 is SYGVNS. Losses at the gene ends were 9 bases for V and 5 bases for J; bases not matched to a gene: 9. There are 15 residues in the CDR3. CDR3 DNA: TGTGCCAGTACAAATCCGGGACTAGCGGACAATGAGCAGTTCTTC. Amino acids: CASTNPGLADNEQFF.

The chain has TRBV29-1 and TRBJ1-2, with 8 bases matching TRBD1. CDR3 length equals 12 residues. The ends lost 7 bases at V and 8 bases at J; junction bases unmatched: 9. CDR1 is SQVTM and CDR2 is ANQGSEA in the germline V gene. In nucleotides, the CDR3 is TGCAGCGCTTCGACAGGGGCAGGGGGCTACACCTTC. This encodes CSASTGAGGYTF.

The chain combines TRBV3-1 (or the pseudogene TRBV3-2) with TRBJ2-5; 7 positions agree with TRBD1. Germline CDR1 reads LGHDT; CDR2 reads YNNKEL (reference sequence). V dropped 4 bases and J dropped 14; count of bases not matched to a gene: 13. The CDR3 extends over 13 amino acids. The CDR3, as DNA: TGTGCCAGCAGCCGAGACACACGGGACAGCCCTTACTTC. Its protein is CASSRDTRDSPYF.